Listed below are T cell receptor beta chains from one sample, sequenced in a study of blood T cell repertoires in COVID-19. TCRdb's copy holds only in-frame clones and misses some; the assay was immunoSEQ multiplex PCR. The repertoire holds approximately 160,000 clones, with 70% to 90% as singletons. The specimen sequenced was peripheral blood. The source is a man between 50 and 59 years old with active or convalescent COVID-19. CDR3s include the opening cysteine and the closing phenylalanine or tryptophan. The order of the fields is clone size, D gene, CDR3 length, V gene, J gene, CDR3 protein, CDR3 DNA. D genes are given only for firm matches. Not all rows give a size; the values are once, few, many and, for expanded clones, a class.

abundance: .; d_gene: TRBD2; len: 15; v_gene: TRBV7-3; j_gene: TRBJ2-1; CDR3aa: CASSPGLVGGREQFF; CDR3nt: TGTGCCAGCAGCCCTGGACTAGTCGGGGGACGTGAGCAGTTCTTC
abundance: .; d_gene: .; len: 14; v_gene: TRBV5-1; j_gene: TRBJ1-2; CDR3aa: CASSLASGEYGYTF; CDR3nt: TGCGCCAGCAGCTTGGCCTCAGGGGAATATGGCTACACCTTC
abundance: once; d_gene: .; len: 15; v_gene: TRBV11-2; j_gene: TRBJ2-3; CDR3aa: CASSSGLPSTDTQYF; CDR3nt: TGTGCCAGCAGCTCGGGACTCCCTAGCACAGATACGCAGTATTTT
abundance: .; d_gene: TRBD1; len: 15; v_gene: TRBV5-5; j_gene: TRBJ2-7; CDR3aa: CASIPGHRGSDEQYF; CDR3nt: TGTGCCAGCATCCCAGGGCACAGGGGTAGCGACGAGCAGTACTTC
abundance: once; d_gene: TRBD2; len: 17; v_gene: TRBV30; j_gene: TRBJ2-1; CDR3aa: CAWIEEPAGVGINEQFF; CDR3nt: TGTGCCTGGATTGAGGAGCCAGCGGGAGTGGGTATCAATGAGCAGTTCTTC
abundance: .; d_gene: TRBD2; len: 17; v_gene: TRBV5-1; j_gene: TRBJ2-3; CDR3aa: CASSSISGTSGTDTQYF; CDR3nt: TGCGCCAGCAGCTCAATCAGCGGGACCAGTGGCACAGATACGCAGTATTTT
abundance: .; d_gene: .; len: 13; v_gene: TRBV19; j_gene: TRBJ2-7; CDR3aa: CASSWGRLYEQYF; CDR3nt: TGTGCCAGTAGCTGGGGGAGGCTCTACGAGCAGTACTTC
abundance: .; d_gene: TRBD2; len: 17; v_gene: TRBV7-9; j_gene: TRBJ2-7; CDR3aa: CASSPAASGRRSYEQYF; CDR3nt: TGTGCCAGCAGCCCAGCGGCTAGCGGGAGACGGTCCTACGAGCAGTACTTC
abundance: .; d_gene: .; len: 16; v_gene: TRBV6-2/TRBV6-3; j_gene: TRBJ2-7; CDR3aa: CASSYLIADGSYEQYF; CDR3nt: TGTGCCAGCAGTTACCTAATAGCGGACGGCTCCTACGAGCAGTACTTC
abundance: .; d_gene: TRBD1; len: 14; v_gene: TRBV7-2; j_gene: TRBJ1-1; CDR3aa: CASSIQGARSEAFF; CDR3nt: TGTGCCAGCAGCATTCAGGGGGCCAGGTCCGAAGCTTTCTTT
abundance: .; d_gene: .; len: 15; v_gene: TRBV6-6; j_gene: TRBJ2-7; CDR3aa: CASSPTSSGLREQYF; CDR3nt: TGTGCCAGCAGTCCTACTAGCTCTGGATTACGCGAGCAGTACTTC
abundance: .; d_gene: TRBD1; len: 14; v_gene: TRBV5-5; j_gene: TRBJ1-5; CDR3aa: CASSGQGGNQPQHF; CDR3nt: TGTGCCAGCAGCGGACAGGGGGGGAATCAGCCCCAGCATTTT
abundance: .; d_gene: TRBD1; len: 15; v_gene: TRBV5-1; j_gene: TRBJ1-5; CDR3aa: CASSLTGVSNQPQHF; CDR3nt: TGCGCCAGCAGCTTGACAGGGGTGAGCAATCAGCCCCAGCATTTT
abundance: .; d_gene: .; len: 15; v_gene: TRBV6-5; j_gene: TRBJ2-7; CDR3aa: CASRPPGSPSYEQYF; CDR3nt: TGTGCCAGCAGGCCCCCAGGGTCCCCCTCCTACGAGCAGTACTTC
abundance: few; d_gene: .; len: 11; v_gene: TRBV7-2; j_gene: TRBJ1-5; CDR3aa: CASSLGGPQHF; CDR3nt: TGTGCCAGCAGCTTGGGAGGGCCCCAGCATTTT
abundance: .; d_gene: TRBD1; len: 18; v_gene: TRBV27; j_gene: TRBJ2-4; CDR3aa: CASSPYGTGYGTKNIQYF; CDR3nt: TGTGCCAGCAGTCCGTACGGGACAGGGTATGGGACCAAAAACATTCAGTACTTC
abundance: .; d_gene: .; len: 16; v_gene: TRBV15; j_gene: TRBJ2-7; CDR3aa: CATSRDLRVNSYEQYF; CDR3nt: TGTGCCACCAGCAGAGATTTGAGGGTCAACTCCTACGAGCAGTACTTC
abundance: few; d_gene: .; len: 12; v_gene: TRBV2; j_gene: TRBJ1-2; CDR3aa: CASRIQVAGYTF; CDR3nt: TGTGCCAGCAGGATACAGGTTGCTGGCTACACCTTC